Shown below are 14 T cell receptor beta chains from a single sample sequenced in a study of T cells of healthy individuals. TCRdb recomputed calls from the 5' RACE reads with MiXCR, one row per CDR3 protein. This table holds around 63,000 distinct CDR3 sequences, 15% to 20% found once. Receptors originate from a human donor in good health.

The CDR3 loop reads CASRGGTDTQYF. The DNA for the CDR3 is TGTGCCAGTCGCGGGGGCACAGATACGCAGTATTTT. The V call is TRBV28, the J call TRBJ2-3; TRBD2 might be the D (6 bases). Trimming removed 9 bases at V and 1 base at J, with 8 bases between. The CDR3 runs 12 residues. Germline V gives CDR1 MDHEN, CDR2 SYDVKM.

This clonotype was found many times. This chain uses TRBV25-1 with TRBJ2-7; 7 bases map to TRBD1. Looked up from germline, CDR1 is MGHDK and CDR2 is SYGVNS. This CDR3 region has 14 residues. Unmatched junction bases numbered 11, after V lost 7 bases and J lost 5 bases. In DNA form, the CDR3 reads TGTGCCAGCACCGACGAGAACAGGGGCCACGAGCAGTACTTC. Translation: CASTDENRGHEQYF.

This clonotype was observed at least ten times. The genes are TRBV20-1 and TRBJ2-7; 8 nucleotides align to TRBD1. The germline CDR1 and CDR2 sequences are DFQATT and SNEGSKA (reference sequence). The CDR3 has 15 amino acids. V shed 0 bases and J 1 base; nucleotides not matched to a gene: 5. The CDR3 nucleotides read TGCAGTGCTAGAGATCAGGGACAGGTTTCCTACGAGCAGTACTTC. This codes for CSARDQGQVSYEQYF.

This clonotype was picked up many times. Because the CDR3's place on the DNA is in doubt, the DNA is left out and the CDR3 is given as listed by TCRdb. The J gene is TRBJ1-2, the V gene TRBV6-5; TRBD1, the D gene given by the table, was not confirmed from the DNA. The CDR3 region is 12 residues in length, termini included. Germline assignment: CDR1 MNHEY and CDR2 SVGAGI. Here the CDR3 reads CASSTRWGPGIF.

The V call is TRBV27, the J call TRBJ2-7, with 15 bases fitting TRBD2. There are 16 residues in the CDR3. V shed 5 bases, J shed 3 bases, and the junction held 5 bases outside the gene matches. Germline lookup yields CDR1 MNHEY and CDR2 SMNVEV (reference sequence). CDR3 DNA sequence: TGTGCCAGCAGTCCCGGACTAGCGGGAGGGGTCTACGAGCAGTACTTC. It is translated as CASSPGLAGGVYEQYF.

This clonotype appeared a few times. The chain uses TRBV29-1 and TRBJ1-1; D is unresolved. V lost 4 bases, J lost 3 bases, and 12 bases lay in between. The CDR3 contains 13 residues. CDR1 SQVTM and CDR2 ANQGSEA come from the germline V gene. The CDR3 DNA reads TGCAGCGTTGTACGGGATTGGGACACTGAAGCTTTCTTT. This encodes CSVVRDWDTEAFF.

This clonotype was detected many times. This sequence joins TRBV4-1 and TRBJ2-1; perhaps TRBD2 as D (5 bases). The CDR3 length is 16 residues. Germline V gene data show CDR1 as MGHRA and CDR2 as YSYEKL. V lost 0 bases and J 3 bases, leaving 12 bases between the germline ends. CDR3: CASSQDRTGSYNEQFF. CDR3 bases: TGCGCCAGCAGCCAAGATCGAACGGGAAGCTACAATGAGCAGTTCTTC.

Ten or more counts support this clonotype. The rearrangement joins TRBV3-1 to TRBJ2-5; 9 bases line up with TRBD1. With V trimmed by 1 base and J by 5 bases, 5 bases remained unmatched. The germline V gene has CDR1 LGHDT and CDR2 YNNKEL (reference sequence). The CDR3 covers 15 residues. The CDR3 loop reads CASSQGTGDLETQYF. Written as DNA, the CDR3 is TGTGCCAGCAGCCAAGGGACAGGGGACCTGGAGACCCAGTACTTC.

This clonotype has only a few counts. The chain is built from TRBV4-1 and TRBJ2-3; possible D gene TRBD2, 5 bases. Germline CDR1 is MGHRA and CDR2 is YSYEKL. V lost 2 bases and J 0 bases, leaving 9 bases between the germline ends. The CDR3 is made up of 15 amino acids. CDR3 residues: CASSQKTTSTDTQYF. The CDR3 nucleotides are TGCGCCAGCAGCCAAAAGACTACTAGCACAGATACGCAGTATTTT.

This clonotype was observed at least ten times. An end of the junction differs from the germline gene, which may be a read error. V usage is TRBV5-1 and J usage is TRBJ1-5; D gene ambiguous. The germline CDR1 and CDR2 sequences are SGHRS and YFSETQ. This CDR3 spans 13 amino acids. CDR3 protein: CASSLDGNQPQHF. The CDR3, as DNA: TGTGCCAGCAGCTTAGATGGCAATCAGCCCCAGCATTTT.

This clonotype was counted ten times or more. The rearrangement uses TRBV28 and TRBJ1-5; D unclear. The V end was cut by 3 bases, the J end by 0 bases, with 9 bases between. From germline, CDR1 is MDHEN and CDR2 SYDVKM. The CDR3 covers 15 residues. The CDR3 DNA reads TGTGCCAGCAGTTTGAGTTGGGGTAGCAATCAGCCCCAGCATTTT. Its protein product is CASSLSWGSNQPQHF.

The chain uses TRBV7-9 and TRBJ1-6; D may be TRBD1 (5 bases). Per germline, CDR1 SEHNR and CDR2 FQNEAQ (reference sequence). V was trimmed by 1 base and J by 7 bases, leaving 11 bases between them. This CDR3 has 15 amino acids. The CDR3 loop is CASSLVGKGNSPLHF. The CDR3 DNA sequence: TGTGCCAGCAGCTTAGTGGGGAAGGGGAATTCACCCCTCCACTTT.

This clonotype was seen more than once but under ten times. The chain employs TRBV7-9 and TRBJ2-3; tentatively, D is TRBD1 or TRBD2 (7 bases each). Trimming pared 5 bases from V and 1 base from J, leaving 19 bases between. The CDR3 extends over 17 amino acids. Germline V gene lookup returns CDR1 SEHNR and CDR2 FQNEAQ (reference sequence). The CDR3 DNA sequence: TGTGCCAGCAGCCGCGGGGGACAGTCCGGGGGCACAGATACGCAGTATTTT. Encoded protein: CASSRGGQSGGTDTQYF.

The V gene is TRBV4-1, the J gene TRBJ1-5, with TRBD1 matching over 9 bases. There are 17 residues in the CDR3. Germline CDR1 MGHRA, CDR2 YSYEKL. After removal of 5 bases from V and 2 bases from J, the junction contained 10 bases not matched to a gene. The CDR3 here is CASSAPGQGRGNQPQHF. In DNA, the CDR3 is TGCGCCAGCAGCGCACCGGGACAGGGTCGCGGCAATCAGCCCCAGCATTTT.